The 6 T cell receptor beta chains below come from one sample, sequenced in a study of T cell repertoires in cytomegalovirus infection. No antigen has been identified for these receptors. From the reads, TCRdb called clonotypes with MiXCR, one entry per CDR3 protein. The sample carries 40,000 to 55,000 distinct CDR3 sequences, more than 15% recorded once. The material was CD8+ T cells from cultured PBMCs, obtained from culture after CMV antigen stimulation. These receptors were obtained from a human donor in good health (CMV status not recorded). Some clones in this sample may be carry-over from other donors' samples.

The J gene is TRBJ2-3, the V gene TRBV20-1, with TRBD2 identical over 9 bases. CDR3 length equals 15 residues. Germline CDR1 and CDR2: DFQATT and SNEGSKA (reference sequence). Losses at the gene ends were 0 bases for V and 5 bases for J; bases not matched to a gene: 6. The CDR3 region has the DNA TGCAGTGCTAGAGACTTAGCGGGAGTGAAAGATACGCAGTATTTT. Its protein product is CSARDLAGVKDTQYF.

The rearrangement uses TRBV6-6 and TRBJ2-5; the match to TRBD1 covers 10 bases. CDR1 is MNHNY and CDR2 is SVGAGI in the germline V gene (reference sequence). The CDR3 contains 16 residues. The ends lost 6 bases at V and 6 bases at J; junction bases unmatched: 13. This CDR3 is CASRESWDRGRQTQYF. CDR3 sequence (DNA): TGTGCCAGCAGGGAATCCTGGGACAGGGGACGTCAGACCCAGTACTTC.

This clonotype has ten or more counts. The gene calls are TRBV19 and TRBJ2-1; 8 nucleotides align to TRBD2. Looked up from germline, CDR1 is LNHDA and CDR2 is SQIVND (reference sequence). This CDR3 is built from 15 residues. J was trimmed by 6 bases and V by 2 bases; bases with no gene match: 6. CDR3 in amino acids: CASSISSGSLNEQFF. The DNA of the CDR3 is TGTGCCAGTAGTATATCCAGCGGGAGCCTCAATGAGCAGTTCTTC.

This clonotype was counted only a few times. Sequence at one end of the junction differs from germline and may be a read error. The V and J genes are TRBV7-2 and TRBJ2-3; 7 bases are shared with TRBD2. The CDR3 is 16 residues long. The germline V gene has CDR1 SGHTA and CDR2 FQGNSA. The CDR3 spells CASSLGRRLATDTQYF. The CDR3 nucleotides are TGTGCCAGCAGTTTAGGAAGGAGACTAGCCACAGATACGCAGTATTTT.

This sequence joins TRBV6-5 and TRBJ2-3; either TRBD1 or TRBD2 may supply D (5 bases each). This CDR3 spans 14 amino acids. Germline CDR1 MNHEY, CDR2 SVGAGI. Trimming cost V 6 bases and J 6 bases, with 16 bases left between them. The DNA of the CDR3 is TGTGCCAGCAGGGGACCAAGTTTGTCTGATACGCAGTATTTT. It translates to CASRGPSLSDTQYF.

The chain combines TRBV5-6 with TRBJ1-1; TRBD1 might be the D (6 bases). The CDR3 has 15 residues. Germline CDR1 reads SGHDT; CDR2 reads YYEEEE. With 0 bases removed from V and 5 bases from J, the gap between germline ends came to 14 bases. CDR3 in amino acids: CASSLGPGARTEAFF. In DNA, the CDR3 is TGTGCCAGCAGCTTGGGTCCAGGGGCGAGGACTGAAGCTTTCTTT. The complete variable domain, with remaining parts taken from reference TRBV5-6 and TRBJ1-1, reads DAGVTQSPTHLIKTRGQQVTLRCSPKSGHDTVSWYQQALGQGPQFIFQYYEEEERQRGNFPDRFSGHQFPNYSSELNVNALLLGDSALYLCASSLGPGARTEAFFGQGTRLTVV.